This T cell receptor (beta chain) was observed in a study of beta chain features in type 1 diabetes. CDR3 length equals 13 residues. CDR1 and CDR2 from the germline V gene are SGDLS and YYNGEE. The V end was cut by 4 bases, the J end by 5 bases, with 12 bases between. Expressed TCRB transcripts were sequenced after all isolated RNA was converted to cDNA. This table comes from immunoSEQ multiplex PCR, and its TCRdb copy is limited to in-frame clones, with some not included. The sample yields almost 350,000 clones, less than 10% seen once. J is TRBJ2-5 and V is TRBV9; tentative D call: TRBD1 (5 bases). Sequenced sample: central memory CD4+ T cells from blood. The TCR comes from a woman aged 18-35 years in good health. The CDR3 nucleotides are TGTGCCAGCAGCTCAGGGTTTAGGGAGACCCAGTACTTC. Protein sequence: CASSSGFRETQYF.